This T cell receptor (beta chain) was obtained from a study of follicular helper T cells after annual influenza vaccination (dated by TCRdb to about 2017). Looking at the study overall: Blood was collected on days 0, 7 and 28 after each seasonal influenza vaccination. To look at recall of cTfh clones, some subjects were tracked through successive annual vaccinations covering the 2013-2014, 2014-2015 and 2015-2016 seasons. One week after vaccination, a second recruited cohort of roughly 12 subjects (Table S1) displayed a similar ICOS+CD38+ cTfh response. Multi-year samples were available from six subjects, with four subjects covering two vaccination seasons and two subjects covering three seasons. The 2013-2014 samples were cryopreserved, while the 2015 samples were processed right after collection.

A remark on this clone: Its recognized antigen is unknown. Nothing much larger sits one base from this clone, and base qualities are not available.

The time point label, as the study defines it: 2013-2014 season, 7 days after vaccination. Adults received seasonal inactivated influenza vaccine (Fluvarix), and TCRB sequencing tracked sorted blood CD4 subsets before and after vaccination. To be eligible, subjects had to be community-dwelling and could not have received an influenza vaccine during the previous 6 months. Exclusions included influenza vaccine contraindications, substance abuse, HIV/AIDS, active malignancy, immunomodulatory medication and active illness such as respiratory infection. Per time point, between about 40 and 110 mL of blood was sampled. Non-naive CD4+CXCR5+PD-1+ cells were defined as circulating Tfh and were sorted into ICOS+CD38+ and ICOS-CD38- fractions. PBMC were isolated using Ficoll-Paque PLUS or SepMate separation. Cell subsets were sorted from PBMC on a BD FACS Aria before DNA extraction. Library preparation used the immunoSEQ multiplex PCR assay. Adaptive Biotechnologies handled the TCRB amplification, library preparation, sequencing and preliminary bioinformatics at Survey level resolution. TCRB sequencing used multiplex PCR amplification of genomic DNA from sorted cTfh populations. The original pipeline was this. Clonality was computed in R as 1 minus normalized Shannon entropy; the Gini index was calculated with the R package ineq. The overlap score was defined as the summed counts of shared sequences divided by the total counts of all sequences in both compared samples. Shared-clonotype significance used Fisher's exact test assuming a theoretical repertoire of 10^7 TCRB sequences. The table comes from immuneACCESS by way of TCRdb, which keeps in-frame sequences with V and J called. Part of the clones is missing from these tables; in studies checked, under half for an unresolved V gene and the rest for unknown reasons. That table supplies the V and J calls and clone size; D and trimming were determined from the DNA. Present in this sample are about 5,200 clones, about nine tenths of which were seen just once. Approximately 1.5% of the sample rests with the top ten.

Summary of the overall study and its limitations: ICOS+CD38+ cTfh clonality correlated with the frequency of that population, and its change correlated with the change in circulating plasmablast frequency. Day 7 ICOS+CD38+ clones were most often found later in ICOS-CD38- cTfh, suggesting that subset may serve as a memory reservoir. Because only about 8.5-20% of the analyzed cells gave productive TCRB sequences, there was no way to sample rare clonotypes. Successive annual vaccinations recalled a recurrent oligoclonal ICOS+CD38+ cTfh response that contained tetramer and AIM influenza-specific clonotypes.

Sequences SNHLY (CDR1) and FYNNEI (CDR2) are obtained from the germline V gene. The CDR3 runs 16 amino acids, cysteine and phenylalanine included. The entry retains the CDR3 DNA only, 48 bases that are in frame from base 1. V has 5 bases trimmed and J has 0 bases trimmed; junction bases matching no gene number 7. The TCR originated in an adult who received the influenza vaccine. The V and J genes are TRBV2 and TRBJ2-1, with 7 bases matching TRBD2. Material: CXCR5+ CD38- circulating T follicular helper cells from blood, obtained 7 days after influenza vaccination. Explained via the paper, the cell subset or site label denotes: circulating Tfh, non-naive CD4+CXCR5+PD-1+ (ICOS+CD38+ or ICOS-CD38-). The CDR3 corresponds to CASSQLGGSSYNEQFF. The DNA sequence reads TGTGCCAGCAGTCAGCTGGGGGGGAGCTCCTACAATGAGCAGTTCTTC.